One and the same sample provided the 28 T cell receptor beta chains below, sequenced in a study of blood T cell repertoires in COVID-19. Using immunoSEQ multiplex PCR, the repertoire was profiled, and TCRdb retains in-frame clones only, with some absent. The sample comprises 250,000 to 350,000 clones, 75% to 90% of which are singletons, and 2% to 2.5% rests with the top ten. Sequences were obtained from peripheral blood. Every receptor here comes from a woman aged 45-59 years who had recovered from COVID-19.

This chain joins TRBV28 and TRBJ2-5; 15 nucleotides agree with TRBD2. Germline V gene lookup returns CDR1 MDHEN and CDR2 SYDVKM. Trimming cost V 6 bases and J 4 bases; bases outside gene matches: 15. This CDR3 region has 19 residues. The CDR3 DNA reads as TGTGCCAGCAGGGTAAGCCCAGGACTAGCGGGGGGGTTAAGAGAGACCCAGTACTTC. It specifies CASRVSPGLAGGLRETQYF.

This clone has more than one count but fewer than ten. The chain carries TRBV9 and TRBJ2-3; TRBD2 might be the D (5 bases). CDR1 and CDR2 from the germline V gene are SGDLS and YYNGEE. Trimming stripped 3 bases from V and 2 bases from J, with 13 bases between. The CDR3 runs 15 residues. This chain's CDR3 is CASSALGQITDTQYF. CDR3 coding DNA: TGTGCCAGCAGCGCACTAGGCCAAATCACAGATACGCAGTATTTT.

The chain links TRBV2 to TRBJ2-5; 10 nucleotides align to TRBD2. The CDR3 length is 14 residues. In germline, CDR1 is SNHLY, CDR2 FYNNEI. Trimming removed 8 bases from V and 5 bases from J; junction bases left unmatched: 8. This CDR3 is CASGGTSALETQYF. The CDR3 coding sequence is TGTGCCAGCGGCGGGACTAGCGCGCTTGAGACCCAGTACTTC.

This clone was counted a few times. The genes are TRBV6-5 and TRBJ1-1, with a possible D match to TRBD1 (6 bases). The V gene's germline CDR1 is MNHEY and CDR2 SVGAGI. V was pared by 6 bases and J by 1 base, with 15 bases between. The CDR3 extends over 15 amino acids. The CDR3 DNA reads TGTGCCAGCAGGCCCCGGACAGTTAAGAACACTGAAGCTTTCTTT. Translating it yields CASRPRTVKNTEAFF.

This chain uses TRBV11-2 with TRBJ1-4; 11 nucleotides line up with TRBD1. The CDR3 is made up of 17 amino acids. Germline CDR1 SGHAT, CDR2 FQNNGV. Trimming removed 5 bases from V and 1 base from J; junction bases left unmatched: 6. This CDR3 is CASSPGQGAVTNEKLFF. The DNA of the CDR3 is TGTGCCAGCAGCCCCGGACAGGGGGCCGTAACTAATGAAAAACTGTTTTTT.

The chain couples TRBV9 to TRBJ2-3; D is possibly TRBD2 (6 bases). V was cut by 3 bases and J by 2 bases, with 16 bases left in between. The length of the CDR3 is 16 residues. From germline, CDR1 is SGDLS and CDR2 YYNGEE. The CDR3 DNA is TGTGCCAGCAGCGCCCACCTCGGGGGAATCACAGATACGCAGTATTTT. Translation gives CASSAHLGGITDTQYF.

The chain couples TRBV19 to TRBJ2-1, with 12 bases identical to TRBD2. CDR1 and CDR2 (germline): LNHDA, SQIVND (reference sequence). The V and J ends lost 4 bases and 8 bases, in that order; junction bases with no gene match: 6. The CDR3 spans 15 residues. CDR3 bases: TGTGCCAGTAGTACTAGCGGGAGGGGGGTAGATGAGCAGTTCTTC. It codes for CASSTSGRGVDEQFF.

The chain links TRBV6-5 to TRBJ1-1, with 7 bases matching TRBD1. J was trimmed by 5 bases and V by 5 bases; bases with no gene match: 8. In germline, CDR1 is MNHEY, CDR2 SVGAGI. The CDR3 is made up of 14 amino acids. The DNA for the CDR3 is TGTGCCAGCAGTATACAGGGGAGCGGGACTGAAGCTTTCTTT. This gives the protein CASSIQGSGTEAFF.

CDR3 in amino acids: CASTDRRGLTDTQYF. CDR3 DNA sequence: TGTGCCAGCACGGACAGGAGGGGCCTCACAGATACGCAGTATTTT. The V gene is TRBV6-5, the J gene TRBJ2-3; weak D call: TRBD1 (7 bases). Deletions cut 7 bases from V and 2 bases from J, with 16 bases between. Germline V gene data show CDR1 as MNHEY and CDR2 as SVGAGI. CDR3 length equals 15 residues.

The chain joins TRBV28 to TRBJ2-3; D remains ambiguous. This CDR3 spans 13 amino acids. The V end was cut by 4 bases, the J end by 2 bases, with 7 bases between. Looked up from germline, CDR1 is MDHEN and CDR2 is SYDVKM. DNA of the CDR3: TGTGCCAGCAGTTCCTTTCCCACAGATACGCAGTATTTT. Translating gives CASSSFPTDTQYF.

With respect to this clone: A read error may produce the germline difference seen at one junction end. Other DNA sequences from this sample encode an identical CDR3 as well. The chain has TRBV30 and TRBJ1-5; D call uncertain. The CDR3 totals 13 residues. The germline V gene encodes CDR1 GTSNPN and CDR2 SVGIG (reference sequence). CDR3 in amino acids: CAWSVEGNQPQHF. In nucleotides, the CDR3 is TGTGCCTGGAGTGTAGAGGGCAACCAGCCCCAGCATTTT.

This chain uses TRBV6-2 or TRBV6-3 with TRBJ1-5, with D unclear. This CDR3 has 16 residues. Trimming took off 3 bases at V and 2 bases at J, with 14 bases between the two ends. CDR1 MNHEY and CDR2 SVGEGT come from the germline V gene. CDR3 nucleotides: TGTGCCAGCAGTTATACCGGGTGGTCGGGCAATCAGCCCCAGCATTTT. Its translation: CASSYTGWSGNQPQHF.

The chain combines TRBV27 with TRBJ1-5; a possible D gene is TRBD1 (5 bases). The CDR3 runs 16 residues. V was pared by 5 bases and J by 3 bases, with 17 bases between. The V gene's germline CDR1 is MNHEY and CDR2 SMNVEV (reference sequence). The CDR3 nucleotides read TGTGCCAGCAGTCCGTCGGGAGGGGAGGACAATCAGCCCCAGCATTTT. Amino acids: CASSPSGGEDNQPQHF.

The chain combines TRBV15 with TRBJ2-3, with 10 bases identical to TRBD1. Germline lookup yields CDR1 LNHNV and CDR2 YYDKDF (reference sequence). The V gene end was trimmed by 2 bases and the J gene end by 1 base; junction bases not matched to a gene: 6. The CDR3 consists of 17 residues. The CDR3 nucleotides are TGTGCCACCAGCAGAAGCCCCGGGACAGGGGGCACAGATACGCAGTATTTT. Protein product: CATSRSPGTGGTDTQYF.

This clone was detected only once. The chain couples TRBV3-1 (or the pseudogene TRBV3-2) to TRBJ2-5, with D hard to call. Germline V gene data show CDR1 as LGHDT and CDR2 as YNNKEL (reference sequence). The CDR3 loop spans 12 amino acids. Trimming took off 5 bases at V and 4 bases at J, with 8 bases between the two ends. CDR3 in DNA: TGTGCCAGCAGCTTACTAACAGAGACCCAGTACTTC. This codes for CASSLLTETQYF.

The V and J genes are TRBV27 and TRBJ2-7; 7 bases map to TRBD1. Germline trimming cut 6 bases from V and 2 bases from J; bases unmatched to any gene: 19. CDR1 and CDR2 from the germline V gene are MNHEY and SMNVEV (reference sequence). The CDR3 sequence is 18 residues long. CDR3 in DNA: TGTGCCAGCAGCACCAGACAGGGCCGAAGGCTTGTCCCCTACGAGCAGTACTTC. Amino acids: CASSTRQGRRLVPYEQYF.

The chain has TRBV7-8 and TRBJ1-2; tentatively, D is TRBD1 (6 bases). CDR1 is SGHVS and CDR2 is FQNEAQ in the germline V gene. Trimming took 4 bases from V and 2 from J, leaving 8 bases between them. The CDR3 is 13 amino acids. CDR3 nucleotide sequence: TGTGCCAGCAGCTCCAGGGGAAACTATGGCTACACCTTC. Its protein is CASSSRGNYGYTF.

This chain uses TRBV11-2 with TRBJ2-4; D is perhaps TRBD1 (6 bases). The germline CDR1 and CDR2 sequences are SGHAT and FQNNGV. The CDR3 contains 15 residues. Trimming took 6 bases from V and 3 from J, leaving 15 bases between them. In DNA, the CDR3 is TGTGCCAGCAGTCGCGATGCAGGGGACAAAAACATTCAGTACTTC. This sequence encodes CASSRDAGDKNIQYF.

The chain couples TRBV7-8 to TRBJ1-5; possible D gene TRBD1, 6 bases. The V gene's germline CDR1 is SGHVS and CDR2 FQNEAQ. With 4 bases removed from V and 7 bases from J, the gap between germline ends came to 11 bases. The CDR3 runs 13 residues. The CDR3 protein is CASSSNREQPQHF. CDR3 nucleotide sequence: TGTGCCAGCAGCTCAAACAGGGAGCAGCCCCAGCATTTT.

This clone is a singleton in its sample. The chain recombines TRBV15 with TRBJ2-1, with 12 nucleotides matching TRBD2. Trimming took 9 bases from V and 7 from J; bases not matched to a gene: 10. Germline V lookup: CDR1 LNHNV, CDR2 YYDKDF (reference sequence). The length of the CDR3 is 15 residues. The CDR3 loop reads CATTRLAGGQNEQFF. The CDR3 DNA sequence: TGTGCCACAACTCGGCTAGCGGGGGGGCAAAATGAGCAGTTCTTC.

The genes are TRBV27 and TRBJ1-2; a weak D match, TRBD1 (5 bases). The CDR3 runs 12 residues. Looked up from germline, CDR1 is MNHEY and CDR2 is SMNVEV (reference sequence). Trimming took off 6 bases at V and 1 base at J, with 6 bases between the two ends. The CDR3 sequence is CASRDINYGYTF. DNA for the CDR3: TGTGCCAGCAGGGACATTAACTATGGCTACACCTTC.

This clone turned up a few times. The chain links TRBV28 to TRBJ1-1; 7 positions match TRBD1. After removal of 8 bases from V and 0 bases from J, the junction contained 6 bases not matched to a gene. Germline CDR1 MDHEN, CDR2 SYDVKM. This CDR3 region has 14 residues. For the CDR3, the DNA is TGTGCCAGCGAGGAGGGGGCAATGAACACTGAAGCTTTCTTT. Its protein is CASEEGAMNTEAFF.

The chain carries TRBV7-2 and TRBJ1-2, with 10 bases fitting TRBD1. The J segment lost 4 bases and the V segment lost 5 bases, leaving 7 bases of the junction unmatched. The CDR3 has 15 residues. Germline loops: CDR1 SGHTA, CDR2 FQGNSA. CDR3: CASSPSGQGIYGYTF. CDR3 nucleotides: TGTGCCAGCAGCCCTTCGGGACAGGGGATCTATGGCTACACCTTC.

The V gene is TRBV3-1 (or the pseudogene TRBV3-2), the J gene TRBJ2-1, with 8 bases lining up with TRBD1. Germline values: CDR1 LGHDT, CDR2 YNNKEL (reference sequence). CDR3 size: 14 residues. With V trimmed by 1 base and J by 7 bases, 3 bases remained unmatched. DNA of the CDR3: TGTGCCAGCAGCCAAGGGACAGGGAAGAATGAGCAGTTCTTC. Its translation: CASSQGTGKNEQFF.

The chain uses TRBV6-1 and TRBJ2-3; 8 nucleotides match TRBD2. The CDR3 has 16 residues. J gave up 3 bases and V 3 bases, and 8 bases lay outside the gene matches. CDR1 is MNHNS, CDR2 SASEGT, per germline. This CDR3 reads CASSDMRGARTDTQYF. The CDR3 bases are TGTGCCAGCAGTGATATGCGGGGGGCCAGGACAGATACGCAGTATTTT.

The V gene is TRBV5-1, the J gene TRBJ2-1; possibly TRBD1 for D (5 bases). Germline V gene sequence: CDR1 SGHRS, CDR2 YFSETQ. V was shortened by 4 bases and J by 7 bases, with 15 bases between the two germline ends. The CDR3 covers 14 residues. CDR3 loop: CASSISRVWNEQFF. The CDR3, as DNA: TGCGCCAGCAGCATTAGCAGGGTATGGAATGAGCAGTTCTTC.

DNA of the CDR3: TGTGCCAGTAGTATAGTCCCGGGACAACGTAGCAATCAGCCCCAGCATTTT. Translating it yields CASSIVPGQRSNQPQHF. V usage is TRBV19 and J usage is TRBJ1-5; tentatively, D is TRBD1 (6 bases). This CDR3 has 17 amino acids. The V gene's germline CDR1 is LNHDA and CDR2 SQIVND (reference sequence). Between the trimmed V and J ends, which lost 1 base and 0 bases, there was a span of 13 bases. Complete variable domain (other parts from reference TRBV19 and TRBJ1-5): DGGITQSPKYLFRKEGQNVTLSCEQNLNHDAMYWYRQDPGQGLRLIYYSQIVNDFQKGDIAEGYSVSREKKESFPLTVTSAQKNPTAFYLCASSIVPGQRSNQPQHFGDGTRLSIL.

The gene calls are TRBV7-2 and TRBJ2-7, with D possibly matching TRBD2 (6 bases). The length of the CDR3 is 14 residues. Germline V gene lookup returns CDR1 SGHTA and CDR2 FQGNSA. V was trimmed by 3 bases and J by 2 bases, leaving 11 bases between them. This CDR3 reads CASSFGGRTYEQYF. The CDR3 nucleotides are TGTGCCAGCAGCTTTGGGGGGAGGACCTACGAGCAGTACTTC. Together with reference TRBV7-2 and TRBJ2-7, the CDR3 gives the full variable domain: GAGVSQSPSNKVTEKGKDVELRCDPISGHTALYWYRQSLGQGLEFLIYFQGNSAPDKSGLPSDRFSAERTGGSVSTLTIQRTQQEDSAVYLCASSFGGRTYEQYFGPGTRLTVT.